This TCR beta chain was sequenced in a study of shared clonotypes between healthy human individuals. This clone was observed a single time. V lost 0 bases to trimming and J lost 4 bases; unmatched junction nucleotides: 5. This CDR3 comprises 16 residues. Germline loops: CDR1 SGHRS, CDR2 YFSETQ. Assay execution proceeded at the deep level. Several immunoSEQ 96-well plates shared each subset's DNA, each plate a replicate. Clones were sequenced by immunoSEQ multiplex PCR, and TCRdb holds only the in-frame ones, with some missing. The sample consists of fewer than 850,000 clones, 90% of them appearing once.

The clonotype comes from a man between 18 and 29 years old in good health. Some clones in this sample may be carry-over from other donors' samples. The sample comprised memory CD8+ T cells from PBMCs. Documented subset: CD45RO+ cells pooled with CCR7-negative TemRA cells. The chain combines TRBV5-1 with TRBJ1-5, with 9 nucleotides matching TRBD1. As DNA, the CDR3 is TGCGCCAGCAGCTTGGGGACAGGGGCTGGGAATCAGCCCCAGCATTTT. Translating it yields CASSLGTGAGNQPQHF.